Listed below are T cell receptor beta chains from one sample, sequenced in a study of blood T cell repertoires in COVID-19. Sequencing was performed with immunoSEQ multiplex PCR; in TCRdb, only in-frame clones are kept and a portion is missing. The sample carries 150,000 or so clones, around 75% recorded once. Sample: peripheral blood. The receptors originated from a woman between 65 and 79 years old with COVID-19, enrolled during active disease. Each CDR3 is given with its conserved first and last residue. The D gene is left open where the match is weak. Clone sizes are given selectively: once, few, many, or a class where the clone is expanded.

j_call d_call v_call clone_size cdr3_nt cdr3_aa
TRBJ1-2 NA TRBV7-2 NA TGTGCCAGCAGCTCCGCGGCCATCTATGGCTACACCTTC CASSSAAIYGYTF
TRBJ2-7 TRBD1 TRBV6-5 NA TGTGCCAGCAGTACCGGACAGGGAACCCACGAGCAGTACTTC CASSTGQGTHEQYF
TRBJ1-6 NA TRBV6-5 NA TGTGCCAGTAGGGGGGGAGGTAATTCACCCCTCCACTTT CASRGGGNSPLHF
TRBJ2-7 TRBD2 TRBV6-5 once TGTGCCAGCAGTTTCCGGACTAGCGGGGCCCCCTACGAGCAGTACTTC CASSFRTSGAPYEQYF
TRBJ1-1 TRBD1 TRBV2 NA TGTGCCAGCAGCGCGATAGACAGGGGGGCTTTCTTT CASSAIDRGAFF
TRBJ2-3 NA TRBV2 NA TGTGCCAGAGCGGCACTACAGGGGGGGGTTGAGGATACGCAGTATTTT CARAALQGGVEDTQYF
TRBJ1-2 NA TRBV5-1 NA TGCGCCAGCAGCCCGCAGACAGGCTTCTATGGCTACACCTTC CASSPQTGFYGYTF
TRBJ2-7 TRBD1 TRBV28 NA TGTGCCAGCAGGGCCGGACAGGGGTCTTACGAGCAGTACTTC CASRAGQGSYEQYF
TRBJ1-2 TRBD1 TRBV19 once TGTGCCAGTAGTATTTCCGGGACAGGGGAAGACTATGGCTACACCTTC CASSISGTGEDYGYTF
TRBJ2-1 NA TRBV7-3 NA TGTGCCAGCAGCCCCGCCGGTATTAATGAGCAGTTCTTC CASSPAGINEQFF
TRBJ1-1 NA TRBV25-1 NA TGTGCCAGCAGCCAGGGGATGAACACTGAAGCTTTCTTT CASSQGMNTEAFF
TRBJ2-2 TRBD1 TRBV6-4 few TGTGCCAGCAGTCCAGGGGGCGCGAGCACCGGGGAGCTGTTTTTT CASSPGGASTGELFF
TRBJ2-3 TRBD2 TRBV27 NA TGTGCCAGCTCGGGGAGGGTTATGGATACGCAGTATTTT CASSGRVMDTQYF
TRBJ2-7 NA TRBV30 NA TGTGCCTGGACCATCGGGGGTGGGGTGGTTACGCAGTACTTC CAWTIGGGVVTQYF
TRBJ2-5 NA TRBV19 NA TGTGCCAGTAGTATGGGGGGGCTTCAAGAGACCCAGTACTTC CASSMGGLQETQYF
TRBJ1-2 NA TRBV27 NA TGTGCCAGCAGCCGGCGGGGGGCATGGGGCTACACCTTC CASSRRGAWGYTF
TRBJ1-1 TRBD1 TRBV9 NA TGTGCCAGCAGCGTAGCGGTGGGGGCCCAGGGGGTGAACACTGAAGCTTTCTTT CASSVAVGAQGVNTEAFF
TRBJ2-5 NA TRBV6-1 once TGTGCCAGCAGTGAAGGTAGAGGAGAGACCCAGTACTTC CASSEGRGETQYF
TRBJ2-2 TRBD1 TRBV27 NA TGTGCCAGCAGTTTATCCCCGACAGGGGGTGGGAACACCGGGGAGCTGTTTTTT CASSLSPTGGGNTGELFF
TRBJ2-3 TRBD1 TRBV5-4 NA TGTGCCAGCAGCTCCTCAAACACCAGACAGGGGCAGCAGTATTTT CASSSSNTRQGQQYF
TRBJ1-5 NA TRBV2 few TGTGCCAGCAGTGTAAGGGGGTCCAATCAGCCCCAGCATTTT CASSVRGSNQPQHF
TRBJ2-1 NA TRBV7-8 NA TGTGCCAGCAGCTTAGCAGCCTCCTACAATGAGCAGTTCTTC CASSLAASYNEQFF
TRBJ1-6 TRBD1 TRBV9 NA TGTGCCAGCAGCCTTACGGGACAGGGTAGTTCACCCCTCCACTTT CASSLTGQGSSPLHF
TRBJ2-1 NA TRBV7-2 NA TGTGCCAGCAGCTCAGGCCAGGGAAACTACAATGAGCAGTTCTTC CASSSGQGNYNEQFF
TRBJ2-7 TRBD1 TRBV30 NA TGTGCCTGGAGTGTAACAGGGGGCAACCACGAGCAGTACTTC CAWSVTGGNHEQYF
TRBJ2-1 TRBD1 TRBV2 NA TGTGCCAGCAGTGTTTTAGGGACAGGGGGCGATGAGCAGTTCTTC CASSVLGTGGDEQFF
TRBJ2-3 TRBD2 TRBV6-4 NA TGTGCCAGCAGCCGAGCGGGGAACACAGATACGCAGTATTTT CASSRAGNTDTQYF
TRBJ1-1 TRBD1 TRBV7-3 NA TGTGCCAGCAGCAAAATTATCGGGCTGCAGACAGGGGCATTGAACACTGAAGCTTTCTTT CASSKIIGLQTGALNTEAFF
TRBJ1-2 TRBD1 TRBV28 NA TGTGCCAGCAGCCGGCCGGGACAGGGTGGGGACGGCTACACCTTC CASSRPGQGGDGYTF
TRBJ1-1 NA TRBV14 NA TGTGCCAGCAGCCAAAAAGTAGGGGCCACTGAAGCTTTCTTT CASSQKVGATEAFF